A single sample is the source of the 20 T cell receptor beta chains below, sequenced in a study of beta chain features in type 1 diabetes. As every portion of the isolated RNA was reverse transcribed, the sequencing read expressed TCRB transcripts. Measured with immunoSEQ multiplex PCR; TCRdb has only the in-frame clones, and not every one. The sample includes 400,000 to 550,000 clones, around 10% of them seen just once. The sequencing input was naive CD4+ T cells from blood. Receptors originate from a woman aged 18-29 years in good health.

This clone was seen a few times. The V call is TRBV4-1, the J call TRBJ2-1; weak D call: TRBD1 (5 bases). Germline V lookup: CDR1 MGHRA, CDR2 YSYEKL. V lost 6 bases, J lost 9 bases, and 12 bases lay in between. CDR3 length equals 12 residues. Here the CDR3 DNA reads TGCGCCAGCAGTCAAACAGGTAGTGAGCAGTTCTTC. Its protein product is CASSQTGSEQFF.

In DNA, the CDR3 is TGTGCCAGCAGCTTCGACAGAGACACTGAAGCTTTCTTT. Protein product: CASSFDRDTEAFF. The J gene is TRBJ1-1, the V gene TRBV7-3, with D possibly being TRBD1 (5 bases). Deletions cut 3 bases from V and 3 bases from J, with 8 bases between. CDR1 and CDR2 from the germline V gene are SGHTA and FQGTGA. This CDR3 contains 13 residues. Together with reference TRBV7-3 and TRBJ1-1, the CDR3 gives the full variable domain: GAGVSQTPSNKVTEKGKYVELRCDPISGHTALYWYRQSLGQGPEFLIYFQGTGAADDSGLPNDRFFAVRPEGSVSTLKIQRTERGDSAVYLCASSFDRDTEAFFGQGTRLTVV.

The chain uses TRBV7-9 and TRBJ2-5; TRBD2 might be the D (5 bases). CDR3 length equals 15 residues. Germline V CDR1 and CDR2: SEHNR, FQNEAQ (reference sequence). Trimming left V 3 bases short and J 2 bases short, with 13 bases between. The CDR3 nucleotides are TGTGCCAGCAGCTTGTTGGGAGTAGGGCAAGAGACCCAGTACTTC. This translates into CASSLLGVGQETQYF.

The sample holds many counts of this clone. The rearrangement joins TRBV29-1 to TRBJ2-1, with D maybe TRBD1 (6 bases). The CDR3 sequence is 11 residues long. The V gene lost 8 bases and the J gene lost 10 bases, with 15 bases spanning the gap. From germline, CDR1 is SQVTM and CDR2 ANQGSEA. This chain's CDR3 is CSTRQAEEQFF. The CDR3 DNA reads as TGCAGCACTAGACAGGCCGAAGAGCAGTTCTTC.

This clone was picked up a small number of times. V is TRBV7-8 and J is TRBJ1-1; D may be TRBD1 (5 bases). V was shortened by 2 bases and J by 8 bases, with 21 bases between the two germline ends. Germline V lookup: CDR1 SGHVS, CDR2 FQNEAQ. CDR3 size: 16 residues. CDR3 amino acids: CASSLPRVGPWGEAFF. For the CDR3, the DNA is TGTGCCAGCAGCTTACCCCGGGTTGGCCCTTGGGGCGAAGCTTTCTTT.

The rearrangement uses TRBV7-2 and TRBJ1-4; D gene unclear. This CDR3 has 12 amino acids. V was pared by 8 bases and J by 7 bases, with 11 bases between. Germline CDR1 is SGHTA and CDR2 is FQGNSA. The CDR3 is CASRLAGEKLFF. CDR3 in DNA: TGTGCCAGCCGCCTTGCCGGTGAAAAACTGTTTTTT.

The chain is built from TRBV28 and TRBJ1-2; D is ambiguous. This CDR3 region has 13 residues. The germline V and J ends were trimmed by 7 bases and 8 bases, with 17 bases remaining between them. Per germline, CDR1 MDHEN and CDR2 SYDVKM. The CDR3 nucleotides read TGTGCCAGCACCTCCGACCGGGAACGGGGCTACACCTTC. Encoded protein: CASTSDRERGYTF.

The chain is built from TRBV7-2 and TRBJ1-5; unclear D gene. The V end was cut by 1 base, the J end by 5 bases, with 12 bases between. Germline CDR1 SGHTA, CDR2 FQGNSA. The length of the CDR3 is 15 residues. The DNA of the CDR3 is TGTGCCAGCAGCTTAGATACGGTTTGGGATCAGCCCCAGCATTTT. Protein sequence: CASSLDTVWDQPQHF.

The rearrangement uses TRBV2 and TRBJ2-5; D is undetermined. V was clipped by 4 bases and J by 4 bases, with 4 bases between them. Germline-derived CDR1 and CDR2 are SNHLY and FYNNEI. The CDR3 covers 11 residues. The CDR3 spells CASSGLETQYF. The DNA for the CDR3 is TGTGCCAGCAGTGGCTTAGAGACCCAGTACTTC.

The chain has TRBV29-1 and TRBJ1-5; TRBD1 matches at 12 bases. The germline V gene has CDR1 SQVTM and CDR2 ANQGSEA. After removal of 4 bases from V and 5 bases from J, the junction contained 6 bases not matched to a gene. This CDR3 comprises 15 residues. CDR3 region: CSVVLGQGADQPQHF. The CDR3 coding sequence is TGCAGCGTTGTGTTGGGACAGGGGGCCGATCAGCCCCAGCATTTT.

The chain carries TRBV27 and TRBJ2-1, with TRBD1 matching 11 bases. This CDR3 has 15 amino acids. V trimming: 3 bases; J trimming: 7 bases; junction bases outside the gene matches: 5. CDR1 and CDR2 (germline): MNHEY, SMNVEV (reference sequence). Here the CDR3 DNA reads TGTGCCAGCAGTTTCGGGACAGGGGGTCATAATGAGCAGTTCTTC. As protein: CASSFGTGGHNEQFF.

The chain couples TRBV7-2 to TRBJ1-2, with D unclear. The CDR3 has 16 residues. The V gene's germline CDR1 is SGHTA and CDR2 FQGNSA. Deletions cut 6 bases from V and 2 bases from J, with 19 bases between. As DNA, the CDR3 is TGTGCCAGCAGGAGCCCACACGCAGAGTTCAACTATGGCTACACCTTC. It specifies CASRSPHAEFNYGYTF.

This clone has a handful of counts. V is TRBV21-1 and J is TRBJ2-2; TRBD1, as called in the table, went unchecked against the DNA. TRBV21-1 is assigned pseudogene status. CDR3 length: 13 residues. In DNA, the CDR3 is TGTGCCGGCGACAGGCCGAACACCGGGGAGCTGTTTTTT. It translates to CAGDRPNTGELFF.

The chain recombines TRBV20-1 with TRBJ2-1; D might be TRBD1 or TRBD2, each matching 5 bases. CDR3 size: 11 residues. Germline lookup yields CDR1 DFQATT and CDR2 SNEGSKA (reference sequence). The ends were cut back, 2 bases at V and 13 bases at J, with 12 bases in the middle. DNA of the CDR3: TGCAGTGCTAGAATTTACGGGGCCCAGTTCTTC. Translated, it gives CSARIYGAQFF.

Turning to this clone: The sample carries other DNA sequences with the same CDR3. The V and J genes are TRBV28 and TRBJ1-5; TRBD1 matches at 7 bases. This CDR3 is 13 amino acids long. Germline V gene data show CDR1 as MDHEN and CDR2 as SYDVKM. Trimming removed 4 bases from V and 4 bases from J; junction bases left unmatched: 1. The CDR3 region has the DNA TGTGCCAGCAGTTACAGGGGAAATCAGCCCCAGCATTTT. This translates into CASSYRGNQPQHF.

This clone was detected only a few times. The J gene is TRBJ1-2, the V gene TRBV15; D gene uncertain. CDR1 LNHNV and CDR2 YYDKDF come from the germline V gene (reference sequence). V was trimmed by 1 base and J by 3 bases, leaving 6 bases between them. The CDR3 is made up of 13 amino acids. The CDR3 DNA reads as TGTGCCACCAGCAGAGTGTCAGACTATGGCTACACCTTC. It encodes CATSRVSDYGYTF. Full variable domain (outside the CDR3, taken from reference TRBV15 and TRBJ1-2): DAMVIQNPRYQVTQFGKPVTLSCSQTLNHNVMYWYQQKSSQAPKLLFHYYDKDFNNEADTPDNFQSRRPNTSFCFLDIRSPGLGDTAMYLCATSRVSDYGYTFGSGTRLTVV.

This clone has only a few counts. This chain joins TRBV7-2 and TRBJ2-1; tentative D call: TRBD2 (5 bases). Germline lookup yields CDR1 SGHTA and CDR2 FQGNSA. V gave up 5 bases and J gave up 3 bases, with 14 bases separating them. The CDR3 spans 15 residues. The CDR3 is CASSRTGVIYNEQFF. As DNA, the CDR3 is TGTGCCAGCAGCCGCACCGGGGTTATCTACAATGAGCAGTTCTTC.

A few counts support this clone. The chain is built from TRBV5-4 and TRBJ2-2, with D unresolved. The germline V gene has CDR1 SGHNT and CDR2 YYREEE (reference sequence). This CDR3 spans 16 amino acids. V was clipped by 1 base and J by 1 base, with 11 bases between them. The CDR3 nucleotides read TGTGCCAGCAGCTTGTATATGTCTAGGAACACCGGGGAGCTGTTTTTT. It yields the protein CASSLYMSRNTGELFF.

V usage is TRBV2 and J usage is TRBJ2-1; TRBD2 matches at 8 bases. V was clipped by 8 bases and J by 9 bases; unmatched bases: 12. Germline V gives CDR1 SNHLY, CDR2 FYNNEI. The CDR3 has 14 residues. CDR3 bases: TGTGCCAGCGGTGGGACTAGGAGTGCGAGTGAGCAGTTCTTC. Its protein is CASGGTRSASEQFF.

The chain is built from TRBV30 and TRBJ1-1; no clear D gene. Germline CDR1 is GTSNPN and CDR2 is SVGIG (reference sequence). Trimming shortened V by 1 base and J by 2 bases, and 11 bases separated the two germline ends. The length of the CDR3 is 14 residues. CDR3 nucleotides: TGTGCCTGGAGTGGCAGTCTGGGTAACACTGAAGCTTTCTTT. Its protein is CAWSGSLGNTEAFF. The variable domain in full, with the rest retrieved from reference TRBV30 and TRBJ1-1, is SQTIHQWPATLVQPVGSPLSLECTVEGTSNPNLYWYRQAAGRGLQLLFYSVGIGQISSEVPQNLSASRPQDRQFILSSKKLLLSDSGFYLCAWSGSLGNTEAFFGQGTRLTVV.